These 14 T cell receptor beta chains came from one sample sequenced in a study of blood T cell repertoires in COVID-19. Sequencing was performed with immunoSEQ multiplex PCR; in TCRdb, only in-frame clones are kept and a portion is missing. The sample has roughly 160,000 clones, just over 90% seen once. The sample consisted of peripheral blood. The receptors here all came from a man aged 18 to 30 with acute or convalescent COVID-19.

In its sample, this clone ranks as medium-sized. The chain has TRBV5-1 and TRBJ2-2; D is undetermined. Between the trimmed V and J ends, which lost 2 bases and 7 bases, there was a span of 3 bases. The germline gives CDR1 SGHRS, CDR2 YFSETQ. The CDR3 loop spans 11 amino acids. The CDR3 DNA follows: TGCGCCAGCAGCTTCGGCGGGGAGCTGTTTTTT. Protein product: CASSFGGELFF.

J is TRBJ2-7 and V is TRBV27; the D gene is possibly TRBD2 (7 bases). Germline V gives CDR1 MNHEY, CDR2 SMNVEV (reference sequence). The ends were cut back, 2 bases at V and 7 bases at J, with 18 bases in the middle. This CDR3 spans 15 amino acids. The CDR3 is CASSLRGGASGEQYF. DNA for the CDR3: TGTGCCAGCAGTTTAAGAGGGGGGGCGTCGGGTGAGCAGTACTTC.

The V gene is TRBV19, the J gene TRBJ2-7; 9 positions agree with TRBD1. The germline V gene has CDR1 LNHDA and CDR2 SQIVND (reference sequence). The CDR3 loop spans 12 amino acids. Germline trimming cut 7 bases from V and 3 bases from J; bases unmatched to any gene: 1. The CDR3 loop reads CASKDRGYEQYF. The CDR3 DNA follows: TGTGCCAGTAAGGACAGGGGCTACGAGCAGTACTTC.

This clone turned up a few times. CDR3 region: CASSRGVKLDNEQFF. CDR3 coding DNA: TGTGCCAGTAGTCGGGGGGTTAAGCTGGACAATGAGCAGTTCTTC. V is TRBV19 and J is TRBJ2-1; TRBD2 matches at 7 bases. Trimming took 5 bases from V and 5 from J; bases not matched to a gene: 9. CDR1 is LNHDA and CDR2 is SQIVND in the germline V gene (reference sequence). CDR3 length: 15 amino acids.

This clone was detected a few times. The identical CDR3 is also encoded by other nucleotide sequences in the sample. The chain joins TRBV15 to TRBJ1-2; D may be TRBD1 (6 bases). CDR3 length: 13 amino acids. Trimming cost V 3 bases and J 6 bases, with 11 bases left between them. Germline V gene sequence: CDR1 LNHNV, CDR2 YYDKDF (reference sequence). The CDR3 reads CATSSRGGDGYTF. For the CDR3, the DNA is TGTGCCACCAGCAGCAGGGGAGGGGATGGCTACACCTTC.

The DNA of the CDR3 is TGTGCCAGCAGCGCCTTACTAGCGGGAGGGAATGAGCAGTTCTTC. It yields the protein CASSALLAGGNEQFF. V and J are TRBV9 and TRBJ2-1; 13 nucleotides agree with TRBD2. J lost 7 bases, V lost 3 bases, and 4 bases had no gene match. The CDR3 extends over 15 amino acids. Germline V gene data show CDR1 as SGDLS and CDR2 as YYNGEE.

J is TRBJ1-2 and V is TRBV3-1 (or the pseudogene TRBV3-2); 7 positions agree with TRBD1. V was clipped by 1 base and J by 8 bases; unmatched bases: 10. The CDR3 contains 15 residues. Germline CDR1 and CDR2: LGHDT and YNNKEL (reference sequence). The CDR3 nucleotides are TGTGCCAGCAGCCAAGCCCAGGGGGTACCTTGGGGCTACACCTTC. Amino acids: CASSQAQGVPWGYTF.

This chain uses TRBV25-1 with TRBJ1-6; TRBD1 aligns across 9 bases. Germline loops: CDR1 MGHDK, CDR2 SYGVNS. The CDR3 has 13 amino acids. V lost 7 bases and J lost 11; bases outside the gene matches: 6. For the CDR3, the DNA is TGTGCCAGCAATATGGGACAGGGCACACCCCTCCACTTT. This sequence encodes CASNMGQGTPLHF.

This chain connects TRBV15 to TRBJ2-5; D is unclear. Trimming stripped 2 bases from V and 9 bases from J, with 10 bases between. CDR1 is LNHNV, CDR2 YYDKDF, per germline (reference sequence). The length of the CDR3 is 12 residues. Here the CDR3 DNA reads TGTGCCACCAGCAGATCTGACCGGGCCCAGTACTTC. Translating gives CATSRSDRAQYF.

V and J are TRBV30 and TRBJ2-7; D might be TRBD2 (5 bases). V lost 6 bases, J lost 4 bases, and 16 bases lay in between. There are 13 residues in the CDR3. Germline loops: CDR1 GTSNPN, CDR2 SVGIG (reference sequence). The DNA for the CDR3 is TGTGCCTGTACGGGATCCGAGAGGTACGAGCAGTACTTC. Translating gives CACTGSERYEQYF. Filled out from reference TRBV30 and TRBJ2-7, the complete variable domain reads SQTIHQWPATLVQPVGSPLSLECTVEGTSNPNLYWYRQAAGRGLQLLFYSVGIGQISSEVPQNLSASRPQDRQFILSSKKLLLSDSGFYLCACTGSERYEQYFGPGTRLTVT.

The rearrangement joins TRBV6-5 to TRBJ2-3; tentatively, D is TRBD2 (7 bases). V gave up 11 bases and J gave up 6 bases, with 24 bases separating them. This CDR3 spans 15 amino acids. CDR1 MNHEY and CDR2 SVGAGI come from the germline V gene. CDR3 DNA: TGTGCCTCCCGCTGGAGGGGGGGCCTTGGGGATACGCAGTATTTT. This gives the protein CASRWRGGLGDTQYF.

A remark on this clone: Other DNA sequences of this sample code for an identical CDR3. The chain links TRBV7-9 to TRBJ1-4, with D unresolved. This CDR3 has 14 amino acids. The germline CDR1 and CDR2 sequences are SEHNR and FQNEAQ (reference sequence). The V gene lost 1 base and the J gene lost 2 bases, with 5 bases spanning the gap. CDR3 in amino acids: CASSLDRTNEKLFF. The CDR3 DNA follows: TGTGCCAGCAGCTTAGATCGGACTAATGAAAAACTGTTTTTT.

J is TRBJ2-6 and V is TRBV5-6; 8 bases are a match to TRBD1. CDR1 SGHDT and CDR2 YYEEEE come from the germline V gene. Trimming cost V 2 bases and J 3 bases; bases outside gene matches: 4. CDR3 size: 16 residues. For the CDR3, the DNA is TGTGCCAGCAGCTTTTGGGGGACAGGTGGGGCCAACGTCCTGACTTTC. Its translation: CASSFWGTGGANVLTF.

The V gene is TRBV12-5, the J gene TRBJ2-1, with D possibly matching TRBD2 (5 bases). Germline V lookup: CDR1 LGHNT, CDR2 FRNRAP. This CDR3 is built from 13 residues. The V end lost 6 bases, the J end lost 6 bases, and 12 bases lay between the germline ends. This CDR3 is CASGRVAGNEQFF. The DNA of the CDR3 is TGTGCTAGTGGGCGGGTAGCAGGCAATGAGCAGTTCTTC.